The sequence of this TCR beta chain was determined in a study of regulatory T cells in long-lasting Graves disease (dated by TCRdb to the early 2020s). For the study in its entirety: Antithyroid drugs had been taken for less than 3 months by newly diagnosed Graves' disease patients. TCR sequencing covered some 13 persistent and approximately 20 newly diagnosed Graves' disease patients, around 35 samples in total. Patients with persistent Graves' disease were compared with patients with newly diagnosed Graves' disease using TCR sequencing and RNA sequencing of peripheral blood. The study was registered as a clinical trial and conducted in China.

According to the study, the label for this sample's time point signals: newly diagnosed GD, antithyroid drugs for less than 3 months. RNA was extracted from PBMCs in TRIzol for both TCR sequencing and RNA sequencing. The diagnosis of Graves' disease followed American Thyroid Association guidelines. Patients were recruited from an endocrinology department in Xi'an, China. Each patient gave about 8.1 milliliters of peripheral blood, collected in an EDTA anticoagulant tube. Ficoll Paque Plus density gradient separation was used to isolate PBMCs, and no further T cell sorting was performed. An Agilent 2100 Bioanalyzer and agarose gel were used to check RNA quality, while a NanoDrop 2000 measured RNA concentration. This clonotype occurred many times. Its cognate antigen has yet to be identified. Per-base qualities were not stored, and no clone one base away is much larger. The method was multiplex PCR. The data were produced on an Illumina HiSeq 4000. TCR beta libraries were built with iRepertoire HTBI primers and Arm-PCR amplification of CDR3 regions. Before sequencing, the PCR products went through gel purification. As for how the authors treated the data: A total of around 66 TRBV and 14 TRBJ segments were identified across samples and were used for gene usage analysis of CDR3 amino acid clonotypes. Filtered high-quality paired reads were merged into contigs using COPE and FqMerger. Contigs were aligned with BLAST to IMGT TRBV, TRBD and TRBJ reference genes, and CDR3 was defined per IMGT. Any clonotype with a frequency above 0.1% was counted as a highly expanded clone. Repertoire diversity was measured by Shannon entropy, and V-J evenness by the Gini coefficient. Public clonotypes were defined as clonotypes shared by more than one individual. The public reads were reanalyzed by TCRdb: fastp trimming at Q25, MiXCR alignment, in-frame beta chains only. Identical CDR3 protein sequences are pooled into one entry, listed with their most common genes and DNA. TCRdb, not the original authors, processed these V and J calls. The sample data list under 450,000 distinct CDR3 sequences, and about 17% of these were observed just once. The top ten constitute around 20% of the sample.

Overall results and qualifications from the work: A larger number of public clonotypes was shared among persistent patients (fewer than 3,000) than among newly diagnosed patients (roughly 970). Lower TCR Shannon entropy and fewer highly expanded clones were observed in persistent Graves' disease patients than in newly diagnosed patients, which suggested clonal expansion. Only the TCR beta chain was sequenced and analyzed. Because the primary lesion, thyroid tissue, could not be accessed, the study looked at peripheral blood alone. The authors noted that the small sample size was a limitation that may lower accuracy. TRBV28, TRBJ1-2 and TRBJ2-5 were preferentially used in persistent disease, while TRBV20-1 and TRBJ2-1 were favored in newly diagnosed disease.

From cysteine to phenylalanine, the CDR3 is 15 amino acids long. The read is trimmed to its CDR3 DNA, 45 bases read in frame from base 1. V sheds 6 bases and J sheds 9 bases, leaving 24 bases between their ends. From the germline V gene (reference sequence), CDR1 is SEHNR and CDR2 is FQNEAQ. The same specimen was also included in a second study, on T cells in Graves' hyperthyroidism and ophthalmopathy. From that second study: Stable Graves' hyperthyroidism was defined as the absence of progression to ophthalmopathy over 18 months of follow-up. Hyperthyroidism patients were aged 18 to 65 years and newly diagnosed, with disease duration of less than 2 months. Patients with uncontrolled infections, other autoimmune diseases, pregnancy or lactation were excluded. Diagnoses were established on the basis of clinical symptoms, serum thyroxine and TRAb, thyroid ultrasound, and orbital computed tomography. For the first round of RT-PCR on the TCR CDR3, the HTBI primer set was used together with the Qiagen OneStep RT-PCR kit. Most expanded thyroid clonotypes (frequency above 0.001) were also found in blood, which suggests that blood repertoires may mirror thyroid immune responses. A model built on a 13 V-J signature distinguished ophthalmopathy from stable hyperthyroidism, reaching about 88% sensitivity and around 82% specificity in cross-validation and 80%/75% in testing. In validation, the model predicted progression to ophthalmopathy with 55% to 71% sensitivity and approximately 72% specificity, a median of about 6.7 months before onset. A discovery cohort of about 100 patients, 43 with Graves' ophthalmopathy and approximately 57 with stable Graves' hyperthyroidism, was used to find distinguishing TCR V-J signatures. Prospective prediction of ophthalmopathy was tested in an independent validation cohort consisting of some 19 hyperthyroidism patients and some 17 patients who later progressed to ophthalmopathy. For training and testing, the 100 or so patients in the discovery cohort were randomly divided in a 7:3 ratio. In about 6 Graves' hyperthyroidism patients, the study also compared T-cell repertoires from thyroid tissue with T-cell repertoires from blood. Following sampling, methimazole starting at 30 mg daily was given to hyperthyroidism patients, and high-dose intravenous methylprednisolone was given to ophthalmopathy patients. Libraries were constructed in a second round of multiplex PCR, after which size selection and purification were performed. Sequencing of the libraries was done on an Illumina HiSeq2000 using paired-end 100 bp reads. SOAPnuke was used to process the raw data, with reads discarded if the reads contained adapters or uncalled bases, had a mean Phred below 15, or lacked an exact constant-primer or identifier match. COPE v1.2.5 was used to merge the high-quality paired reads, and each unique nucleotide sequence was defined as a clonotype. MiTCR v1.1 was used to align the clonotypes against IMGT TRBV, TRBD and TRBJ reference segments. The analysis was restricted to V-J combinations with a frequency above 0.0001, which together covered over 99% of the repertoires. A TCS score was defined as the ratio between F50 (clonal expansion) and ExV (chaos), using BLOSUM62-based TCRdist between CDR3 peptides within each V-J. Welch's t-statistics and random forest reduced around 520 V-J features to roughly 13, which were used in a naive Bayes classifier (R e1071). Sample size was not statistically predetermined, and blinding of investigators to group allocation was not performed. The paper describes TCR Vbeta CDR3 sequencing of more than 120 peripheral blood samples, made up of 43 ophthalmopathy patients, roughly 75 hyperthyroidism patients and roughly 17 progressor patients.

The source material was peripheral blood mononuclear cells (PBMCs), sampled at new diagnosis, from a patient treated with antithyroid drugs. This clonotype was sampled from a woman aged 18 to 35 with Graves disease. Donor details come from another sample of the same person, matched by shared clones. The V and J genes are TRBV7-9 and TRBJ2-7, with TRBD1 perhaps the D gene, on 6 matching bases. At the DNA level, the sequence is TGTGCCAGCAGAGTAGTACAGGGAGAAACGGAATTGCAGTACTTC. Its amino acids are CASRVVQGETELQYF. This CDR3, with the reference TRBV7-9 and TRBJ2-7 proteins standing in past its ends, gives the full variable domain DTGVSQNPRHKITKRGQNVTFRCDPISEHNRLYWYRQTLGQGPEFLTYFQNEAQLEKSRLLSDRFSAERPKGSFSTLEIQRTEQGDSAMYLCASRVVQGETELQYFGPGTRLTVT.